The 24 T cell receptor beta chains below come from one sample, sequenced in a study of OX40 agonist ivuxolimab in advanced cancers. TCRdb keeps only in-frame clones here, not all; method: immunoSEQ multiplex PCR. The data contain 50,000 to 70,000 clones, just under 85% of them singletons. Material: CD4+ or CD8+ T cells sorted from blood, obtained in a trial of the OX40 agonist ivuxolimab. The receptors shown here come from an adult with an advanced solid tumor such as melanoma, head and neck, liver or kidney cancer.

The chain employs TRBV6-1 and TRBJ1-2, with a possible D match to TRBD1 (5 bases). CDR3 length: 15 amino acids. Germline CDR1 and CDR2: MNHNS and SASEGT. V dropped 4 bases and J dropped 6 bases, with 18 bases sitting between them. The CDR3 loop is CASSGDPTAFHGYTF. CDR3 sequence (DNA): TGTGCCAGCAGTGGGGACCCGACAGCCTTTCATGGCTACACCTTC.

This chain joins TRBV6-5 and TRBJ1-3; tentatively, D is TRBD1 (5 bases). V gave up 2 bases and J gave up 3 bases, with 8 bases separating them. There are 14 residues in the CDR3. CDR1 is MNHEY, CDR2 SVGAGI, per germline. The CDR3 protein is CASSYQGIGNTIYF. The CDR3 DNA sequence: TGTGCCAGCAGTTACCAGGGAATTGGAAACACCATATATTTT.

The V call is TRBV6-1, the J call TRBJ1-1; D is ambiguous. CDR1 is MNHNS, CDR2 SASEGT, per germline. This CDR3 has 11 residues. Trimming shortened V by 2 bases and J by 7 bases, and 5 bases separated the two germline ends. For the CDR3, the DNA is TGTGCCAGCAGTGAAAAAGTTGAAGCTTTCTTT. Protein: CASSEKVEAFF.

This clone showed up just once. The CDR3 reads CASRPRGPGNTIYF. CDR3 sequence (DNA): TGTGCCAGCAGACCGCGGGGGCCTGGAAACACCATATATTTT. The chain uses TRBV6-6 and TRBJ1-3; perhaps TRBD1 as D (6 bases). The CDR3 extends over 14 amino acids. In germline, CDR1 is MNHNY, CDR2 SVGAGI (reference sequence). With 6 bases removed from V and 2 bases from J, the gap between germline ends came to 11 bases.

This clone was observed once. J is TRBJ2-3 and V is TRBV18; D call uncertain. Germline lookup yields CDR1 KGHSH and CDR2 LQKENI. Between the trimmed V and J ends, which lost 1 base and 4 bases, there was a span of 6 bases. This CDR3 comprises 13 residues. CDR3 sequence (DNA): TGTGCCAGCTCACCACAGGATGCAGATACGCAGTATTTT. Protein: CASSPQDADTQYF.

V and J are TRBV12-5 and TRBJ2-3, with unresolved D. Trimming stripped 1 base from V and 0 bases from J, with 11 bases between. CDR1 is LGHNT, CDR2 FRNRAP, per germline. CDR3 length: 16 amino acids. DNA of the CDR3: TGTGCTAGTGGTTTGGCTCTTAGTCATAGCACAGATACGCAGTATTTT. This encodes CASGLALSHSTDTQYF.

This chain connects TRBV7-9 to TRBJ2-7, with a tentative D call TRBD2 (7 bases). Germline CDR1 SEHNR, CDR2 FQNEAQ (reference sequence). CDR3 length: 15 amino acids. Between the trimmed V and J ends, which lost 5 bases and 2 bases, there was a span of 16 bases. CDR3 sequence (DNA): TGTGCCAGCAGCGGAGGGGGGGGCACCACCTACGAGCAGTACTTC. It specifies CASSGGGGTTYEQYF.

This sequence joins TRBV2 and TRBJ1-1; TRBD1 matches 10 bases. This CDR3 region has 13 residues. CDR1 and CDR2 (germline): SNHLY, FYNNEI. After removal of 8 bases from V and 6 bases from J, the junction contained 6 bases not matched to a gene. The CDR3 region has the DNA TGTGCCAGCGACGACAGGGGGCCTTCTGAAGCTTTCTTT. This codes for CASDDRGPSEAFF.

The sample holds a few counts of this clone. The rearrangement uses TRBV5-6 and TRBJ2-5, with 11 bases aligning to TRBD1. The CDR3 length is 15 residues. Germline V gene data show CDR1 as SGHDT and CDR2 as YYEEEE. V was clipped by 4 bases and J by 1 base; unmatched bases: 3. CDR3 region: CASSVGTGGQETQYF. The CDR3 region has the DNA TGTGCCAGCAGCGTGGGGACAGGGGGCCAAGAGACCCAGTACTTC.

The DNA of the CDR3 is TGTGCCAGCAGTGGGGCTAGCCCAACCGGGGAGCTGTTTTTT. It encodes CASSGASPTGELFF. The chain is built from TRBV2 and TRBJ2-2, with D maybe TRBD2 (5 bases). In germline, CDR1 is SNHLY, CDR2 FYNNEI. The CDR3 has 14 amino acids. V lost 4 bases to trimming and J lost 5 bases, with 11 bases between them.

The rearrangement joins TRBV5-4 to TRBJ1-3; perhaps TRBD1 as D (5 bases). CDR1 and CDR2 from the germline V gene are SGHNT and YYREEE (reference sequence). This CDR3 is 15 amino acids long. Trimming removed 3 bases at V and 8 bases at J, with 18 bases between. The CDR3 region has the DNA TGTGCCAGCAGCTACCCAGGGAATCAAGGCTACACCATATATTTT. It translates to CASSYPGNQGYTIYF.

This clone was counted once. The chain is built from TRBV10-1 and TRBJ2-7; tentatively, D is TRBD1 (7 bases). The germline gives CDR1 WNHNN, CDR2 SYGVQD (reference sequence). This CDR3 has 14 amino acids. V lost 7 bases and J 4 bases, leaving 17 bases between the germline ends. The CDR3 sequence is CASNSGDSEYEQYF. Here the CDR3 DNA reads TGCGCCAGCAATTCGGGGGACAGCGAGTACGAGCAGTACTTC.

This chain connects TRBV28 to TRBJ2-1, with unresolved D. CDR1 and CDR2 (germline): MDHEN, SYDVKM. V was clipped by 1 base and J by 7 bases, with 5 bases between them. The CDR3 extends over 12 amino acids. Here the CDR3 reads CASSLSKNEQFF. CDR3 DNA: TGTGCCAGCAGTTTATCCAAGAATGAGCAGTTCTTC.

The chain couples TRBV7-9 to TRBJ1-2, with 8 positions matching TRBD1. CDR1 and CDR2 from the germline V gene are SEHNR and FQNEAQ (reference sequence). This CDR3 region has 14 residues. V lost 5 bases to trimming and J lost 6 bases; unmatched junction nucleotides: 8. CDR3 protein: CASSPPGGHHGYTF. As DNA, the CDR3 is TGTGCCAGCAGCCCCCCAGGGGGCCATCATGGCTACACCTTC.

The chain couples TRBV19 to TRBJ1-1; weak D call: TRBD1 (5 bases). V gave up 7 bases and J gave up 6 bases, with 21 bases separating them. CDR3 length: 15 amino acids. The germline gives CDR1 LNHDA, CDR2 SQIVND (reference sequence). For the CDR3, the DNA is TGTGCCAGTATCCGGGGCGGTCAGGGATGGTCTGAAGCTTTCTTT. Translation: CASIRGGQGWSEAFF.

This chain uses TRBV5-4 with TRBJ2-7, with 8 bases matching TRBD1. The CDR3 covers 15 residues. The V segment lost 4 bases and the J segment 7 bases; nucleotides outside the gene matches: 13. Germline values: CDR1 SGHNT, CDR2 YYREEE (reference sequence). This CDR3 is CASSAWDRTYGEQYF. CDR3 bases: TGTGCCAGCAGCGCCTGGGACAGGACCTACGGGGAGCAGTACTTC. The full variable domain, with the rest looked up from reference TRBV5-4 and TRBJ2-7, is ETGVTQSPTHLIKTRGQQVTLRCSSQSGHNTVSWYQQALGQGPQFIFQYYREEENGRGNFPPRFSGLQFPNYSSELNVNALELDDSALYLCASSAWDRTYGEQYFGPGTRLTVT.

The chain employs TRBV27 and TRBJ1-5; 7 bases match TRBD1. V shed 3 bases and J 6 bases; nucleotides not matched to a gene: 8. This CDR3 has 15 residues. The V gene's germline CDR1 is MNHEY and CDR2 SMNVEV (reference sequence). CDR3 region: CASSLGYRGSQPQHF. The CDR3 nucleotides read TGTGCCAGCAGTTTGGGCTACAGGGGAAGTCAGCCCCAGCATTTT.

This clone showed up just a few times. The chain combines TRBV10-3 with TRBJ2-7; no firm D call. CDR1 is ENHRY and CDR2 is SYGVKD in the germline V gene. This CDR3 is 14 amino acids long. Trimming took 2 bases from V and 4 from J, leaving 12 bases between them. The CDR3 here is CAISETSTLYEQYF. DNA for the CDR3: TGTGCCATCAGTGAGACAAGTACCCTATACGAGCAGTACTTC.

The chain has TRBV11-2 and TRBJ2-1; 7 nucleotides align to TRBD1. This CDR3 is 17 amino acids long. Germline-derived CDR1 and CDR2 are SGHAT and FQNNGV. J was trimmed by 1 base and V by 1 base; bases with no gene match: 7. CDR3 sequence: CASSLGGGRRSYNEQFF. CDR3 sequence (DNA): TGTGCCAGCAGCTTAGGAGGGGGCAGGAGGTCCTACAATGAGCAGTTCTTC.

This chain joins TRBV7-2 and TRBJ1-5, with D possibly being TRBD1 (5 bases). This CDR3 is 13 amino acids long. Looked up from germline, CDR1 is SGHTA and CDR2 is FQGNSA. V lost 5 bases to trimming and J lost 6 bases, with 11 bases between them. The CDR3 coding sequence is TGTGCCAGCAGCGGCAGGGAGAGTCAGCCCCAGCATTTT. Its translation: CASSGRESQPQHF. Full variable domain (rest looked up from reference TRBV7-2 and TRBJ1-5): GAGVSQSPSNKVTEKGKDVELRCDPISGHTALYWYRQSLGQGLEFLIYFQGNSAPDKSGLPSDRFSAERTGGSVSTLTIQRTQQEDSAVYLCASSGRESQPQHFGDGTRLSIL.

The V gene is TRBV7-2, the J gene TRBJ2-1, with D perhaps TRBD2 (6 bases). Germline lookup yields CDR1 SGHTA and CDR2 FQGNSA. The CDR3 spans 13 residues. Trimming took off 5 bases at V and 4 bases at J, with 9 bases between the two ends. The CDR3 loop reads CASSAGLYNEQFF. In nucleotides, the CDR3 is TGTGCCAGCAGCGCGGGACTTTACAATGAGCAGTTCTTC.

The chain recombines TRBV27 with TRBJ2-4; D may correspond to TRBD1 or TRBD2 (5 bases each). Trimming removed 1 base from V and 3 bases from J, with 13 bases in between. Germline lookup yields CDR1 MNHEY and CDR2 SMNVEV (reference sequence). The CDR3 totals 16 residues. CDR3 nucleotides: TGTGCCAGCAGTTTATGGGGGACGGGTGACAAAAACATTCAGTACTTC. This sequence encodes CASSLWGTGDKNIQYF.

Here the CDR3 DNA reads TGTGCCATCAGTGGCCCGACAGGGAGTCACACCGGGGAGCTGTTTTTT. Amino acids: CAISGPTGSHTGELFF. The chain carries TRBV10-3 and TRBJ2-2; TRBD1 agrees at 7 bases. The trim removed 4 bases at V and 3 bases at J, leaving 8 bases unmatched. The CDR3 contains 16 residues. Germline CDR1 ENHRY, CDR2 SYGVKD.

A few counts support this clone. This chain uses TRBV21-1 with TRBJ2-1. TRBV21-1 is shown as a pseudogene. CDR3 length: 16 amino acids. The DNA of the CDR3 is TGTGCCAGCAGCAAGCAACGGCAGGGACGCTACAATGAGCAGTTCTTC. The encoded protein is CASSKQRQGRYNEQFF.